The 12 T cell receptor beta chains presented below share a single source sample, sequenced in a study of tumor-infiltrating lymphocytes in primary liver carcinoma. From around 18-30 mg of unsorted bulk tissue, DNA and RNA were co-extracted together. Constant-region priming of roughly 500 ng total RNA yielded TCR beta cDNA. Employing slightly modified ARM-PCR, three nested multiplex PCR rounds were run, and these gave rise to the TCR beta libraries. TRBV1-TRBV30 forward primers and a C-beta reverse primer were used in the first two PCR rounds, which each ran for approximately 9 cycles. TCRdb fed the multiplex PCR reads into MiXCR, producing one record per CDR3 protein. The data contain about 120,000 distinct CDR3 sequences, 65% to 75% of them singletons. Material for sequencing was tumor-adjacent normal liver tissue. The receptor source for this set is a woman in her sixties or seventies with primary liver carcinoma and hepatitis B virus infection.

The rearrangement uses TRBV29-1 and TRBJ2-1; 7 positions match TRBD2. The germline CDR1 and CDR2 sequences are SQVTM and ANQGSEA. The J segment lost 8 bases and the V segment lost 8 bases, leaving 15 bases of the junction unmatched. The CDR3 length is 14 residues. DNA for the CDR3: TGCAGCCTTAGAGAGGGAGGGCCTGTGGATGAGCAGTTCTTC. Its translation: CSLREGGPVDEQFF.

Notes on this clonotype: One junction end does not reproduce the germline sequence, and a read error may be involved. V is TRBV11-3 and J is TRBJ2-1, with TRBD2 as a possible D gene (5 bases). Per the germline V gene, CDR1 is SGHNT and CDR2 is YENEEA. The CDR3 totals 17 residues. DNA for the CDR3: TGTGCCAGCGGCTTAGGTCACGGGGAGTGGGGTGTCGATGAGCAGTTCTTC. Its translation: CASGLGHGEWGVDEQFF.

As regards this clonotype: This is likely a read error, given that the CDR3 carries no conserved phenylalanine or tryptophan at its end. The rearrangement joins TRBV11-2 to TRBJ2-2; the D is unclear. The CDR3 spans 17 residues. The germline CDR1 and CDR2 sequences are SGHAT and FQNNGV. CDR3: CASSFNRARVNIGELFS. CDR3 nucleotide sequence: TGTGCCAGCAGCTTTAATAGGGCTAGGGTGAACATCGGGGAGCTGTTTTCT.

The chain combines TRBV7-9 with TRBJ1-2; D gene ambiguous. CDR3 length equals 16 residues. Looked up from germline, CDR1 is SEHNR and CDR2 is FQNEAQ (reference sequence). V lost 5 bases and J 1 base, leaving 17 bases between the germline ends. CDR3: CASSIFGGPHNYGYTF. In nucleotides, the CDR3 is TGTGCCAGCAGCATATTCGGCGGACCCCATAACTATGGCTACACCTTC.

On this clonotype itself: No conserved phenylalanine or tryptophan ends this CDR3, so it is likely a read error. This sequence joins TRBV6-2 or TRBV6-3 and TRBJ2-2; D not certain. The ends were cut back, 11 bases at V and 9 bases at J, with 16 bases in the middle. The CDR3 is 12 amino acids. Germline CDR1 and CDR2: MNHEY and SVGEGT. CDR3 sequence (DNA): TGTGCCGGATTGAGGCCGGCCCGGGAGCTGTTTCTT. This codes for CAGLRPARELFL.

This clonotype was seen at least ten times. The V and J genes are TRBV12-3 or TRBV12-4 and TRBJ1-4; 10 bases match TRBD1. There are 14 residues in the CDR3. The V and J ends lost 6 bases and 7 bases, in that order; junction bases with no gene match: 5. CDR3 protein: CASRPTGGLEKLFF. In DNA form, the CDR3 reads TGTGCCAGCAGACCGACAGGGGGCCTTGAAAAACTGTTTTTT.

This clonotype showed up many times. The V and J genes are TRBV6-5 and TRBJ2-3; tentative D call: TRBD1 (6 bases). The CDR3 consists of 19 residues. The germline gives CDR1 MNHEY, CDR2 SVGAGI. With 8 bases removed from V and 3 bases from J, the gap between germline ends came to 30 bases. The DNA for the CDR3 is TGTGCCAGCGCCGATACAGGGTTCAGCGCCCGCTATTCTACAGATACGCAGTATTTT. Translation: CASADTGFSARYSTDTQYF.

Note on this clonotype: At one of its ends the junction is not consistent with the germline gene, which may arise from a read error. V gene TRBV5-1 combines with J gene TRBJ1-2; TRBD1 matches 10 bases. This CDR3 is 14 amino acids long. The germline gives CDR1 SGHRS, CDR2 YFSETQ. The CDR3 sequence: CACTTGTGVDGYTF. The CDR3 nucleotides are TGTGCCTGCACCACCGGGACAGGGGTGGATGGCTACACCTTC.

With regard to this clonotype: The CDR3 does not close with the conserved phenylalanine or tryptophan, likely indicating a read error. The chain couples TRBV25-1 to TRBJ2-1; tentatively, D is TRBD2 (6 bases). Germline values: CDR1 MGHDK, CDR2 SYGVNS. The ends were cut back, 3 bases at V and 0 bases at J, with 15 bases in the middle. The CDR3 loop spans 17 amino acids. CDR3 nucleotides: TGTGCCAGCAGTGATTCCCAGCGGGCCTCCTCCTACAATGAGCAGTTCTCC. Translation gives CASSDSQRASSYNEQFS.

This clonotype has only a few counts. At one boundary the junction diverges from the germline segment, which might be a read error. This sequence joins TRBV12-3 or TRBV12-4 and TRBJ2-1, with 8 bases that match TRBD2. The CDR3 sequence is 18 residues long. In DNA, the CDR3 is TGTGCCAACAGCTTCGGGACTAGTGGGATTACTGAGTACAATGAGCCGTTCTTC. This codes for CANSFGTSGITEYNEPFF.

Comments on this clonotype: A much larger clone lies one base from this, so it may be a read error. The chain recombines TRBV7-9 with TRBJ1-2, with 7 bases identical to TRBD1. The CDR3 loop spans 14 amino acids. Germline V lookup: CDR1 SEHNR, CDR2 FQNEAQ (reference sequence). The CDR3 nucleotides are TGTGCCAACAGCCGCGGACAGGCGGACTATGGCTACACCTTC. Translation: CANSRGQADYGYTF.

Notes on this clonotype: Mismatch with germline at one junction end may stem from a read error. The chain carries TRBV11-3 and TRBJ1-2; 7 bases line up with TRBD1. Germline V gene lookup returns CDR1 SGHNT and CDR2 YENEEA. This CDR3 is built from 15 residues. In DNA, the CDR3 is TGTGTCAGCAGCCTACGACCGGACAGGAGCTATGGCTACACCTTC. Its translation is CVSSLRPDRSYGYTF. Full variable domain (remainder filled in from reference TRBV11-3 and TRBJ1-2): EAGVVQSPRYKIIEKKQPVAFWCNPISGHNTLYWYLQNLGQGPELLIRYENEEAVDDSQLPKDRFSAERLKGVDSTLKIQPAELGDSAVYLCVSSLRPDRSYGYTFGSGTRLTVV.